The 25 T cell receptor beta chains listed next were all sequenced from one sample in a study of T cells after yellow fever vaccination. TCRdb reprocessed the 5' RACE reads via MiXCR and lists one record per CDR3 protein. The profile covers 300,000 or so distinct CDR3 sequences, with roughly 7.5% appearing a single time and roughly 18% taken by the ten largest. The sequencing here drew on PBMCs, taken more than 40 days after the first yellow fever vaccination. These receptors all stem from a man aged 18 to 30 who received the YFV17D yellow fever vaccine.

The chain uses TRBV19 and TRBJ2-7; a weak D match, TRBD1 (5 bases). CDR1 is LNHDA, CDR2 SQIVND, per germline (reference sequence). V was shortened by 1 base and J by 3 bases, with 13 bases between the two germline ends. The length of the CDR3 is 15 residues. CDR3 amino acids: CASSIGQGTGYEQYF. CDR3 in DNA: TGTGCCAGTAGTATAGGCCAGGGCACTGGCTACGAGCAGTACTTC.

The V call is TRBV5-1, the J call TRBJ2-5; D is unresolved. Germline values: CDR1 SGHRS, CDR2 YFSETQ. CDR3 length equals 15 residues. The ends were cut back, 3 bases at V and 4 bases at J, with 16 bases in the middle. The CDR3 reads CASSYNAFGTETQYF. DNA for the CDR3: TGCGCCAGCAGCTACAATGCCTTCGGTACAGAGACCCAGTACTTC.

The rearrangement links TRBV21-1 to TRBJ2-7; the D segment call TRBD1 is taken from the table without a DNA check. TRBV21-1 is a recognized pseudogene. The CDR3 consists of 16 residues. CDR3 in DNA: TGTGCCAGCAGCACCTGTGGACAGGACAGCTCCTACGAGCAGTACGTC. Encoded protein: CASSTCGQDSSYEQYV.

The chain has TRBV7-2 and TRBJ2-3; 8 bases are shared with TRBD1. The CDR3 consists of 15 residues. Germline CDR1 SGHTA, CDR2 FQGNSA. Trimming cost V 5 bases and J 4 bases; bases outside gene matches: 8. The CDR3 nucleotides are TGTGCCAGCAGCCCCCGACAGGGGAGATCAGATACGCAGTATTTT. Translation gives CASSPRQGRSDTQYF.

This clonotype was observed a handful of times. This rearrangement joins TRBV5-6 to TRBJ1-6; D remains ambiguous. Germline CDR1 reads SGHDT; CDR2 reads YYEEEE. V lost 2 bases and J lost 7, with 10 bases in between. This CDR3 comprises 14 residues. The CDR3 is CASSFSAVNSPLHF. The CDR3 nucleotides read TGTGCCAGCAGCTTTTCGGCGGTAAATTCACCCCTCCACTTT.

Many counts were recorded for this clonotype. The chain joins TRBV5-5 to TRBJ1-4; perhaps TRBD1 as D (5 bases). CDR3 size: 15 residues. V was trimmed by 5 bases and J by 5 bases, leaving 16 bases between them. CDR1 and CDR2 from the germline V gene are SGHKS and YYEKEE (reference sequence). In nucleotides, the CDR3 is TGTGCCAGCAGTTTTCAGGGATTGTCGAATGAAAAACTGTTTTTT. Its protein product is CASSFQGLSNEKLFF. Full variable domain (missing parts from reference TRBV5-5 and TRBJ1-4): DAGVTQSPTHLIKTRGQQVTLRCSPISGHKSVSWYQQVLGQGPQFIFQYYEKEERGRGNFPDRFSARQFPNYSSELNVNALLLGDSALYLCASSFQGLSNEKLFFGSGTQLSVL.

The chain couples TRBV3-1 to TRBJ1-1, with D unclear. CDR1 is LGHDT and CDR2 is YNNKEL in the germline V gene (reference sequence). Deletions cut 3 bases from V and 6 bases from J, with 14 bases between. The CDR3 runs 14 residues. CDR3: CASSQVVGLPEAFF. The CDR3 DNA follows: TGTGCCAGCAGCCAGGTGGTCGGGTTGCCTGAAGCTTTCTTT.

The chain carries TRBV19 and TRBJ1-2, with 10 bases matching TRBD1. CDR3 length equals 14 residues. The V segment lost 6 bases and the J segment 3 bases; nucleotides outside the gene matches: 4. CDR1 is LNHDA, CDR2 SQIVND, per germline (reference sequence). The CDR3 DNA follows: TGTGCCAGTAGCCGGGACAGGGGTGACTATGGCTACACCTTC. The encoded protein is CASSRDRGDYGYTF.

This clonotype was observed a handful of times. The gene calls are TRBV20-1 and TRBJ1-3; D is possibly TRBD1 (5 bases). V lost 3 bases and J lost 11, with 17 bases in between. This CDR3 spans 13 amino acids. CDR1 and CDR2 from the germline V gene are DFQATT and SNEGSKA (reference sequence). CDR3 nucleotide sequence: TGCAGTGCTAGCCGGGACTTCCTAAGTCCCATATATTTT. Protein product: CSASRDFLSPIYF.

The chain links TRBV19 to TRBJ1-5; 11 bases fit TRBD1. V was clipped by 8 bases and J by 3 bases; unmatched bases: 6. Looked up from germline, CDR1 is LNHDA and CDR2 is SQIVND (reference sequence). The CDR3 loop spans 15 amino acids. The CDR3 sequence: CASQWTGGLNQPQHF. The CDR3 DNA follows: TGTGCCAGTCAATGGACAGGGGGCCTCAATCAGCCCCAGCATTTT.

The chain links TRBV20-1 to TRBJ2-5; 11 positions match TRBD1. The length of the CDR3 is 14 residues. V dropped 6 bases and J dropped 4; count of bases not matched to a gene: 7. Germline V gene data show CDR1 as DFQATT and CDR2 as SNEGSKA (reference sequence). The CDR3: CSARTGGVRETQYF. The CDR3 DNA follows: TGCAGTGCCAGGACAGGGGGCGTACGAGAGACCCAGTACTTC.

This clonotype was observed a handful of times. This sequence joins TRBV15 and TRBJ2-3, with D perhaps matching TRBD1 or TRBD2 (5 bases each). The CDR3 runs 15 residues. V was pared by 9 bases and J by 4 bases, with 20 bases between. Looked up from germline, CDR1 is LNHNV and CDR2 is YYDKDF (reference sequence). The chain's CDR3 is CATTLGPKVPDTQYF. Here the CDR3 DNA reads TGTGCCACGACACTGGGACCAAAGGTCCCAGATACGCAGTATTTT.

The chain has TRBV7-3 and TRBJ2-1; unclear D gene. The V end lost 1 base, the J end lost 8 bases, and 6 bases lay between the germline ends. Looked up from germline, CDR1 is SGHTA and CDR2 is FQGTGA. CDR3 length: 12 amino acids. DNA of the CDR3: TGTGCCAGCAGCTTAAAAGAGGATGAGCAGTTCTTC. This translates into CASSLKEDEQFF.

This clonotype was recorded a few times. The chain joins TRBV5-6 to TRBJ1-4, with a weak D call TRBD1 (5 bases). The CDR3 is made up of 12 amino acids. Germline V gene sequence: CDR1 SGHDT, CDR2 YYEEEE. Between the trimmed V and J ends, which lost 2 bases and 8 bases, there was a span of 7 bases. The CDR3 here is CASSLDSEKLFF. CDR3 DNA sequence: TGTGCCAGCAGCTTAGACAGCGAAAAACTGTTTTTT.

The chain couples TRBV5-6 to TRBJ1-6; no clear D. CDR1 SGHDT and CDR2 YYEEEE come from the germline V gene. Trimming removed 3 bases at V and 8 bases at J, with 15 bases between. This CDR3 is 15 amino acids long. CDR3 bases: TGTGCCAGCAGCTCCGACTGGGGAGGCGATTCACCCCTCCACTTT. Translated: CASSSDWGGDSPLHF.

The V call is TRBV12-3 or TRBV12-4, the J call TRBJ2-3; D unresolved. Trimming left V 3 bases short and J 5 bases short, with 15 bases between. CDR3 size: 15 residues. This chain's CDR3 is CASSLWASRGDTQYF. CDR3 bases: TGTGCCAGCAGTTTGTGGGCCTCCCGAGGAGATACGCAGTATTTT.

This clonotype was seen only a few times. The chain recombines TRBV28 with TRBJ1-5, with D perhaps TRBD1 (5 bases). CDR1 is MDHEN, CDR2 SYDVKM, per germline. Trimming removed 6 bases at V and 5 bases at J, with 14 bases between. This CDR3 is built from 14 residues. DNA of the CDR3: TGTGCCAGCAGCGACCCAAGGGGCGATCAGCCCCAGCATTTT. This codes for CASSDPRGDQPQHF.

This clonotype was seen a handful of times. The chain combines TRBV7-2 with TRBJ2-7; D is perhaps TRBD1 (6 bases). In germline, CDR1 is SGHTA, CDR2 FQGNSA. V was shortened by 5 bases and J by 1 base, with 12 bases between the two germline ends. This CDR3 is built from 14 residues. The CDR3 DNA reads TGTGCCAGCAGCGCAATGGACAGTTCCTACGAGCAGTACGTC. This codes for CASSAMDSSYEQYV.

About this clonotype itself: The CDR3 carries no conserved terminal phenylalanine or tryptophan, so it likely arises from a read error. CDR3 bases: TGTGCCAGCAGTCCCCCGGGACTAGCGGGGGAAGAGACCCAGTACCTC. This codes for CASSPPGLAGEETQYL. V is TRBV12-3 or TRBV12-4 and J is TRBJ2-5, with TRBD2 matching over 14 bases. The CDR3 contains 16 residues. V lost 5 bases to trimming and J lost 3 bases; unmatched junction nucleotides: 5.

This clonotype appeared a few times. The genes are TRBV6-5 and TRBJ2-2; D is uncertain. V lost 4 bases to trimming and J lost 11 bases, with 8 bases between them. Germline V gene lookup returns CDR1 MNHEY and CDR2 SVGAGI. CDR3 length equals 11 residues. DNA for the CDR3: TGTGCCAGCAGTTCCCGGCTTGAGCTGTTTTTT. Protein sequence: CASSSRLELFF.

Only a few counts were recorded for this clonotype. The chain combines TRBV2 with TRBJ2-6; D uncertain. This CDR3 has 16 residues. The V and J ends lost 9 bases and 0 bases respectively, with 15 bases between them. Germline CDR1 SNHLY, CDR2 FYNNEI. CDR3 residues: CARGWVGHSGANVLTF. The CDR3 region has the DNA TGTGCCAGAGGTTGGGTCGGCCACTCTGGGGCCAACGTCCTGACTTTC.

Only a few counts were recorded for this clonotype. This rearrangement joins TRBV7-2 to TRBJ1-4; D call uncertain. Germline values: CDR1 SGHTA, CDR2 FQGNSA. The CDR3 runs 15 residues. V lost 3 bases and J lost 0, with 8 bases in between. In nucleotides, the CDR3 is TGTGCCAGCAGCTTCAGGAGGGCAACTAATGAAAAACTGTTTTTT. This gives the protein CASSFRRATNEKLFF.

The table lists this clonotype with a count of one. V gene TRBV12-3 or TRBV12-4 combines with J gene TRBJ1-2; perhaps TRBD1 as D (6 bases). This CDR3 has 14 amino acids. V was pared by 4 bases and J by 0 bases, with 9 bases between. The CDR3: CASSWGDTNYGYTF. The CDR3 DNA sequence: TGTGCCAGCAGTTGGGGGGACACTAACTATGGCTACACCTTC.

This clonotype has a count of ten or more. The CDR3 region is CASSYSRGVGDTQQPQHF. DNA for the CDR3: TGTGCCAGCAGTTACTCGAGGGGTGTCGGTGACACACAGCAGCCCCAGCATTTT. The chain combines TRBV6-5 with TRBJ1-5; TRBD1 is a possible D gene (5 bases). The CDR3 covers 18 residues. The V gene's germline CDR1 is MNHEY and CDR2 SVGAGI. Trimming took off 0 bases at V and 7 bases at J, with 22 bases between the two ends.

The rearrangement joins TRBV12-5 to TRBJ2-3; the D gene could be TRBD1 or TRBD2 (6 bases each). Trimming left V 2 bases short and J 5 bases short, with 14 bases between. Germline CDR1 LGHNT, CDR2 FRNRAP. The CDR3 runs 15 residues. The CDR3 protein is CASGLWVGGEDTQYF. The CDR3 DNA sequence: TGTGCTAGTGGTTTGTGGGTGGGGGGCGAAGATACGCAGTATTTT.